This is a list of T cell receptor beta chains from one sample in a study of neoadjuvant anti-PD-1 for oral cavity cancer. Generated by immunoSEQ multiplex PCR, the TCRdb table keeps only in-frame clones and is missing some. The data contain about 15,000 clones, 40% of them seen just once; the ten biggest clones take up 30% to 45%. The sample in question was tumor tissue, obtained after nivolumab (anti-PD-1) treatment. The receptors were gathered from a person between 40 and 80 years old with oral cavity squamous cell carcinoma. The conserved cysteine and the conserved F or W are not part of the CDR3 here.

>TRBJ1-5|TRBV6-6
ASSYWQSNQPQH
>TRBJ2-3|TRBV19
ASSKGRAQY
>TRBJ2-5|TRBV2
ASSDFRGPGGTQY
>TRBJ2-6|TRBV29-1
LDRANSGANVLT
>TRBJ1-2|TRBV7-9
ASTKTWGNYGYT
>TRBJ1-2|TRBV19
ASSIPTGPLYGYT
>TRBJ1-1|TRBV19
ASSIWGDGDTEAF
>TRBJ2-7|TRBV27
ASRAGVYGSYEQY
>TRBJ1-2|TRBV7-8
ASSPDRSDYT
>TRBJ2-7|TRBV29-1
SALSREQY
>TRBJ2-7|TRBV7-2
ASSSLYEQY
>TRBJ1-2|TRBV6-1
ASSVYRLANYGYT
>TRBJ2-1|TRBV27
ASSTAASLGTNEQF
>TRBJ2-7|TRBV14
ASSQVSWAVSYEQY
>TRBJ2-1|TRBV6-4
ASSETAGGQDEQF
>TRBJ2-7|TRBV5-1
ASSLSSSYEQY
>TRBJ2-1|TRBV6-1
ASSAGQGTHNEQF
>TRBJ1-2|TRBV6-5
ASSPGQGIYGYT
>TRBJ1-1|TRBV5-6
ASSLTVGTEAF
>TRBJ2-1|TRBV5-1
ASSLIPGVHNEQF
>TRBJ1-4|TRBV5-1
ASSFAFQRGGEKLF
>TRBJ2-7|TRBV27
ASRIYEQY
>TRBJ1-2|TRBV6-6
ASSPRQDGYT
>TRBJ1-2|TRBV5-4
ASSLVLGGYT
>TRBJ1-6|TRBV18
ASSTVQYYNSPLH
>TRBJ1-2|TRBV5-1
ASSEEQGGFSYT
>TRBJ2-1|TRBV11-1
ASSVSWDRGSIEQF
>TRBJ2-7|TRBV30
AWSRGASREQY
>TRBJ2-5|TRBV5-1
ASSRLLGQSLETQY
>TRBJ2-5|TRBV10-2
ASSEYGTPQETQY
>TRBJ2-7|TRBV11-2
ASSLGGTRSYEQY
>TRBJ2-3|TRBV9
ASSVSKQESTDTQY
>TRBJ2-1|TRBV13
ASSLLAGGPEQF
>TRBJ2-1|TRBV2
ASSEGSGGSSYNEQF
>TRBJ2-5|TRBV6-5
ASSQRGLGETQY
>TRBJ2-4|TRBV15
ATSRRPDQRNIQY
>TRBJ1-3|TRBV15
ATSSMDRGAGNTIY
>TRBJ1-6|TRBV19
ASSRDGGYSSYNSPLH
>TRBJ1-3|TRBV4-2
ASSLQRGTPAGNTIY
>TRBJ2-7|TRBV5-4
ASSFGRGSYEQY
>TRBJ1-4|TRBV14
ASSPIGNEKLF
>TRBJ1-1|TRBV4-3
ASSLSVRGANTEAF
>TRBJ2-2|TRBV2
ASSLAGELF
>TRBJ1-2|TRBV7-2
ASSLSRGYT
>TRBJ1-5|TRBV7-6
ASSPGAESQPQH
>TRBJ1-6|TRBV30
AWSDPGNSPLH
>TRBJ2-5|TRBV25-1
ASSDRGSETQY
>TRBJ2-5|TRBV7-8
ASSLALASGGTGETQY
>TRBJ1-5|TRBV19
ASSPLNRGEHQPQH
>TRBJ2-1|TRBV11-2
ASTHRAGSYNEQF
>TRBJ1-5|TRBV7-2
ASSAGINQPQH